This T cell receptor (beta chain) is from a study of CD8+CD57+ T cells in acquired aplastic anemia. Whole-study context: The study obtained an average of around 3.1 ug of DNA from sorted CD4+ and CD8+ cells.

Genomic DNA served as template for TCR beta VDJ and CDR3 profiling. Using its own MiXCR run on the reads, TCRdb lists one record per CDR3 protein. The sample contains tens of thousands of distinct CDR3 sequences, 60% to 70% of which appear only once. The patients chosen for sequencing had shown expansion of CD8+CD57+ cells (detected by flow cytometry). Untreated patients provided the blood samples, with no therapy given before sampling. This clonotype was picked up a small number of times. Germline values: CDR1 SQVTM, CDR2 ANQGSEA. V lost 2 bases to trimming and J lost 4 bases, with 15 bases between them. The length of the CDR3 is 15 residues.

Sequencing input: sorted CD4+, CD8+, or CD8+CD57+ T cells (not recorded which) from PBMCs. This TCR was recovered from a human donor with aplastic anemia. This chain uses TRBV29-1 with TRBJ2-1; D remains ambiguous. The chain's CDR3 is CSVESGPSMYNEQFF. CDR3 sequence (DNA): TGCAGCGTTGAATCTGGGCCCAGTATGTACAATGAGCAGTTCTTC.